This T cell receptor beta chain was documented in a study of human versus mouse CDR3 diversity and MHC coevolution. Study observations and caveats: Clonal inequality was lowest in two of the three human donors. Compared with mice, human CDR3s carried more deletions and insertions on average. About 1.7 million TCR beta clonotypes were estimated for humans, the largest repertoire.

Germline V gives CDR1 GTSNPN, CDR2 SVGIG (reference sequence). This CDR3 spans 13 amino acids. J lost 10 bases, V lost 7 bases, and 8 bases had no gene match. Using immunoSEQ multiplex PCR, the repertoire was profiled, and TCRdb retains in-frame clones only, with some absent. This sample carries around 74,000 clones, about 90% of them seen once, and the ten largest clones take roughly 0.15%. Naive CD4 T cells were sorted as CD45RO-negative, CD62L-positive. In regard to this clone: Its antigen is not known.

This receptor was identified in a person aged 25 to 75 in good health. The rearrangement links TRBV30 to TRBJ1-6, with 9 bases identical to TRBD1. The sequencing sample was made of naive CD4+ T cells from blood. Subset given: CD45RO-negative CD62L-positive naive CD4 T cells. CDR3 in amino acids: CALTGGIGSPLHF. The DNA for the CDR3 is TGTGCCTTAACAGGGGGCATAGGGTCACCCCTCCACTTT.